This entry lists 28 T cell receptor beta chains sequenced from one sample in a study of Graves' ophthalmopathy and Graves' hyperthyroidism. As the template, RNA transcripts were used to amplify TCR beta CDR3 regions. RT-PCR in the first round used HTBI primers; a second-round multiplex PCR followed. TCRdb re-called the multiplex PCR reads through MiXCR, storing one row per CDR3 protein. The sample holds hundreds of thousands of distinct CDR3 sequences; 15% to 19% are singletons and the top ten take about 7%. Sequencing was done on a sample of peripheral blood. These receptors were collected from a woman aged 18-35 years with stable Graves' hyperthyroidism.

This clonotype was counted ten times or more. This chain joins TRBV20-1 and TRBJ1-3; 9 nucleotides align to TRBD1. The germline gives CDR1 DFQATT, CDR2 SNEGSKA (reference sequence). V dropped 3 bases and J dropped 2; count of bases not matched to a gene: 2. CDR3 length: 14 residues. The CDR3 sequence is CSARDRGAGNTIYF. CDR3 sequence (DNA): TGCAGTGCTAGGGACAGGGGTGCTGGAAACACCATATATTTT.

This clonotype was detected only a few times. The chain recombines TRBV6-1 with TRBJ1-2; possibly TRBD1 for D (6 bases). V shed 6 bases and J shed 6 bases, with 14 bases lying between them. Germline CDR1 reads MNHNS; CDR2 reads SASEGT. The CDR3 sequence is 13 residues long. CDR3 loop: CASSPRQEHGYTF. CDR3 in DNA: TGTGCCAGCAGCCCCCGACAGGAACATGGCTACACCTTC.

In its sample, this clonotype was seen many times. The V call is TRBV9, the J call TRBJ2-5; 9 nucleotides line up with TRBD2. J was trimmed by 4 bases and V by 4 bases; bases with no gene match: 8. Germline-derived CDR1 and CDR2 are SGDLS and YYNGEE. The CDR3 runs to 15 residues. The DNA for the CDR3 is TGTGCCAGCAGCTTCCAACCGACTAGCGGAGAGACCCAGTACTTC. Its translation is CASSFQPTSGETQYF.

With regard to this clonotype: The junction departs from germline at one end; a sequencing error may be responsible. CDR3 protein: CASSEMGLRTEACF. The DNA for the CDR3 is TGTGCCAGCAGTGAAATGGGGTTGAGGACTGAAGCTTGCTTT. The chain has TRBV2 and TRBJ1-1; no reliable D call. This CDR3 spans 14 amino acids. CDR1 and CDR2 (germline): SNHLY, FYNNEI.

The sample holds many counts of this clonotype. The chain joins TRBV9 to TRBJ1-2; 9 nucleotides agree with TRBD1. The CDR3 runs 18 residues. The ends lost 1 base at V and 3 bases at J; junction bases unmatched: 13. Germline V gives CDR1 SGDLS, CDR2 YYNGEE. The CDR3 is CASSVYDQPDRGHYGYTF. CDR3 sequence (DNA): TGTGCCAGCAGCGTATACGATCAGCCGGACAGGGGACACTATGGCTACACCTTC.

The rearrangement joins TRBV6-5 to TRBJ1-5; TRBD1 aligns across 7 bases. Germline trimming cut 6 bases from V and 6 bases from J; bases unmatched to any gene: 11. Germline CDR1 MNHEY, CDR2 SVGAGI. The length of the CDR3 is 15 residues. The CDR3 protein is CASSLSYRGGQPQHF. CDR3 sequence (DNA): TGTGCCAGCAGCTTATCATACAGGGGAGGTCAGCCCCAGCATTTT.

This clonotype was detected a few times. The chain joins TRBV6-5 to TRBJ2-2, with D hard to call. Germline loops: CDR1 MNHEY, CDR2 SVGAGI. V was cut by 0 bases and J by 7 bases, with 6 bases left in between. CDR3 length: 13 amino acids. The CDR3, as DNA: TGTGCCAGCAGTTACTCGAAGGGCGGGGAGCTGTTTTTT. Residues: CASSYSKGGELFF.

This clonotype was recorded many times. The chain uses TRBV12-3 or TRBV12-4 and TRBJ1-2; tentatively, D is TRBD1 (6 bases). The CDR3 contains 15 residues. V lost 6 bases to trimming and J lost 0 bases, with 14 bases between them. Written as DNA, the CDR3 is TGTGCCAGCAGATCTGGGACACGTCCTAACTATGGCTACACCTTC. The encoded protein is CASRSGTRPNYGYTF.

This clonotype was recorded at least ten times. A junction end diverges from the germline sequence, so it may reflect a read error. The rearrangement uses TRBV7-6 and TRBJ2-5; TRBD2 aligns across 8 bases. This CDR3 is 14 amino acids long. The germline gives CDR1 SGHVS, CDR2 FNYEAQ. CDR3 sequence reads: CASRLGTSQETQYF. The CDR3 DNA is TGTGCCAGCAGGTTAGGGACTAGCCAAGAGACCCAGTACTTC.

This clonotype came up a few times. V gene TRBV7-9 combines with J gene TRBJ1-1; D gene uncertain. Germline assignment: CDR1 SEHNR and CDR2 FQNEAQ (reference sequence). The CDR3 is 13 amino acids. V was cut by 6 bases and J by 1 base, with 9 bases left in between. The CDR3 loop is CASRPDPNTEAFF. The CDR3 DNA follows: TGTGCCAGCAGACCAGACCCGAACACTGAAGCTTTCTTT.

This clonotype was seen ten or more times. The rearrangement joins TRBV6-1 to TRBJ2-3, with D unclear. Germline V gene sequence: CDR1 MNHNS, CDR2 SASEGT. Trimming removed 3 bases at V and 2 bases at J, with 6 bases between. The CDR3 runs to 13 residues. CDR3: CASSDSLTDTQYF. In DNA form, the CDR3 reads TGTGCCAGCAGTGACAGCCTCACAGATACGCAGTATTTT.

This clonotype occurred many times. CDR3 loop: CASSQGAVGEQYF. DNA of the CDR3: TGTGCCAGCTCACAGGGGGCAGTCGGCGAGCAGTACTTC. V is TRBV18 and J is TRBJ2-7; 7 bases are a match to TRBD1. The CDR3 consists of 13 residues. Losses at the gene ends were 4 bases for V and 6 bases for J; bases not matched to a gene: 6. CDR1 is KGHSH and CDR2 is LQKENI in the germline V gene. The full variable domain, in which reference TRBV18 and TRBJ2-7 provide the parts outside the CDR3, is NAGVMQNPRHLVRRRGQEARLRCSPMKGHSHVYWYRQLPEEGLKFMVYLQKENIIDESGMPKERFSAEFPKEGPSILRIQQVVRGDSAAYFCASSQGAVGEQYFGPGTRLTVT.

The chain links TRBV7-3 to TRBJ2-2; no clear D gene. Germline V lookup: CDR1 SGHTA, CDR2 FQGTGA. The germline V and J ends were trimmed by 0 bases and 0 bases, with 2 bases remaining between them. The CDR3 covers 14 residues. The CDR3 coding sequence is TGTGCCAGCAGCTTAACTACGAACACCGGGGAGCTGTTTTTT. It yields the protein CASSLTTNTGELFF.

This clonotype was recorded many times. The V and J genes are TRBV18 and TRBJ1-2; D not certain. This CDR3 region has 14 residues. With 0 bases removed from V and 3 bases from J, the gap between germline ends came to 8 bases. Germline CDR1 KGHSH, CDR2 LQKENI. CDR3 DNA sequence: TGTGCCAGCTCACCACCGAGTCAGGACTATGGCTACACCTTC. Encoded protein: CASSPPSQDYGYTF.

This chain uses TRBV6-1 with TRBJ1-2; D is undetermined. CDR3 size: 15 residues. Germline CDR1 reads MNHNS; CDR2 reads SASEGT. With 6 bases removed from V and 0 bases from J, the gap between germline ends came to 14 bases. CDR3 sequence: CASSRGVQANYGYTF. CDR3 sequence (DNA): TGTGCCAGCAGCCGGGGAGTGCAGGCTAACTATGGCTACACCTTC.

The chain employs TRBV27 and TRBJ1-1, with D possibly being TRBD1 (5 bases). The CDR3 length is 13 residues. The germline gives CDR1 MNHEY, CDR2 SMNVEV (reference sequence). Trimming cost V 3 bases and J 6 bases, with 11 bases left between them. The CDR3 nucleotides read TGTGCCAGCAGTTTCTCTTTGGGGGCTGAAGCTTTCTTT. This gives the protein CASSFSLGAEAFF.

The rearrangement links TRBV28 to TRBJ2-7, with D perhaps being TRBD1 or TRBD2 (6 bases each). The CDR3 has 13 residues. Germline loops: CDR1 MDHEN, CDR2 SYDVKM. Trimming removed 5 bases at V and 5 bases at J, with 13 bases between. This chain's CDR3 is CASSNSGEDEQYF. In DNA, the CDR3 is TGTGCCAGCAGTAACTCAGGGGAGGACGAGCAGTACTTC.

The V and J genes are TRBV2 and TRBJ1-5; no clear D. Trimming left V 1 base short and J 1 base short, with 8 bases between. This CDR3 region has 15 residues. Germline V gene data show CDR1 as SNHLY and CDR2 as FYNNEI. CDR3 nucleotides: TGTGCCAGCAGTGAAGGACAATCCAGCAATCAGCCCCAGCATTTT. Its translation: CASSEGQSSNQPQHF.

This clonotype occurred many times. The chain joins TRBV6-2 or TRBV6-3 to TRBJ1-2, with D unclear. This CDR3 has 11 residues. V was clipped by 6 bases and J by 8 bases, with 10 bases between them. From germline, CDR1 is MNHEY and CDR2 SVGEGT. DNA for the CDR3: TGTGCCAGCAGAATGGCCGCCGGCTACACCTTC. Protein product: CASRMAAGYTF.

The V call is TRBV4-1, the J call TRBJ2-5; D is undetermined. CDR3 size: 16 residues. Looked up from germline, CDR1 is MGHRA and CDR2 is YSYEKL. Trimming stripped 0 bases from V and 1 base from J, with 12 bases between. CDR3 DNA sequence: TGCGCCAGCAGCCAAGATACGTACGTCACCCAAGAGACCCAGTACTTC. Residues: CASSQDTYVTQETQYF.

This clonotype was counted many times. The chain uses TRBV7-8 and TRBJ2-7; 9 positions match TRBD1. V shed 3 bases and J 3 bases; nucleotides not matched to a gene: 6. CDR1 is SGHVS and CDR2 is FQNEAQ in the germline V gene. There are 15 residues in the CDR3. The CDR3 coding sequence is TGTGCCAGCAGCTTTACGGGACAGGGCTTCTACGAGCAGTACTTC. Amino acids: CASSFTGQGFYEQYF.

In this sample, this clonotype turned up many times. This chain connects TRBV7-3 to TRBJ1-1; D remains ambiguous. V was cut by 1 base and J by 0 bases, with 9 bases left in between. This CDR3 spans 15 amino acids. Germline V gene lookup returns CDR1 SGHTA and CDR2 FQGTGA. The CDR3 bases are TGTGCCAGCAGCTTAAAGGCAGCAGTGAACACTGAAGCTTTCTTT. Translated: CASSLKAAVNTEAFF.

This clonotype has only a few counts. The chain is built from TRBV20-1 and TRBJ2-7, with D maybe TRBD1 (6 bases). The CDR3 contains 13 residues. Germline-derived CDR1 and CDR2 are DFQATT and SNEGSKA (reference sequence). The V end lost 2 bases, the J end lost 3 bases, and 11 bases lay between the germline ends. The CDR3 sequence: CSARSVQGYEQYF. CDR3 coding DNA: TGCAGTGCTAGAAGCGTACAGGGCTACGAGCAGTACTTC.

Ten or more counts support this clonotype. The chain has TRBV19 and TRBJ1-5; D is unclear. The CDR3 is 15 residues long. V shed 4 bases and J shed 3 bases, with 13 bases lying between them. Per germline, CDR1 LNHDA and CDR2 SQIVND (reference sequence). CDR3 sequence reads: CASSRRINSNQPQHF. In DNA, the CDR3 is TGTGCCAGTAGTAGGAGGATCAACTCCAATCAGCCCCAGCATTTT.

This clonotype was seen ten or more times. The chain combines TRBV6-5 with TRBJ1-1; D not resolved. Trimming left V 10 bases short and J 1 base short, with 13 bases between. The CDR3 length is 13 residues. Germline V gene lookup returns CDR1 MNHEY and CDR2 SVGAGI. CDR3 DNA: TGTGCCATTAAGGAGATTTCGAACACTGAAGCTTTCTTT. Encoded protein: CAIKEISNTEAFF.

The V and J genes are TRBV6-1 and TRBJ1-2; no reliable D call. Germline CDR1 and CDR2: MNHNS and SASEGT. The CDR3 covers 12 residues. Trimming left V 6 bases short and J 7 bases short, with 12 bases between. The CDR3 reads CASRLTEGGYTF. The CDR3 coding sequence is TGTGCCAGCAGGCTTACGGAGGGTGGCTACACCTTC.

This chain joins TRBV5-5 and TRBJ1-1; weak D call: TRBD1 (6 bases). Germline-derived CDR1 and CDR2 are SGHKS and YYEKEE (reference sequence). The CDR3 length is 16 residues. V lost 0 bases, J lost 4 bases, and 16 bases lay in between. The CDR3 coding sequence is TGTGCCAGCAGCTTGGAGACAGGCGGAGGGGTCACTGAAGCTTTCTTT. It encodes CASSLETGGGVTEAFF.

At least ten counts were recorded for this clonotype. The chain carries TRBV7-2 and TRBJ1-2, with 7 bases fitting TRBD1. This CDR3 spans 15 amino acids. CDR1 is SGHTA and CDR2 is FQGNSA in the germline V gene. Germline trimming cut 6 bases from V and 6 bases from J; bases unmatched to any gene: 13. The CDR3 nucleotides are TGTGCCAGCAGATACCCCGGGGACAGAGCAAATGGCTACACCTTC. Translating gives CASRYPGDRANGYTF.